Each of the 26 T cell receptor beta chains below was sequenced from the same sample in a study of blood T cell repertoires in COVID-19. TCRdb's copy holds only in-frame clones and misses some; the assay was immunoSEQ multiplex PCR. The sample lists about 140,000 clones; around 90% were seen once. The sample comprised peripheral blood. These receptors were taken from a man aged 65 to 85 with acute or convalescent COVID-19.

Written as DNA, the CDR3 is TGTGCCAGCAGCGTAGACCGGGGGGCCCTAACCTACGAGCAGTACTTC. Amino acid sequence: CASSVDRGALTYEQYF. The chain links TRBV9 to TRBJ2-7, with D possibly matching TRBD2 (7 bases). V was pared by 0 bases and J by 2 bases, with 15 bases between. Germline values: CDR1 SGDLS, CDR2 YYNGEE. The CDR3 has 16 amino acids.

This chain connects TRBV5-1 to TRBJ2-1; 7 bases are shared with TRBD2. The CDR3 is made up of 13 amino acids. V lost 7 bases to trimming and J lost 2 bases; unmatched junction nucleotides: 3. Per the germline V gene, CDR1 is SGHRS and CDR2 is YFSETQ. The CDR3: CASGEGTYNEQFF. DNA of the CDR3: TGCGCCAGCGGGGAGGGAACCTACAATGAGCAGTTCTTC.

This CDR3 is CASSQERGPNTEAFF. The DNA for the CDR3 is TGTGCCAGCAGCCAAGAGAGGGGGCCCAACACTGAAGCTTTCTTT. This chain uses TRBV14 with TRBJ1-1, with 7 bases aligning to TRBD1. Germline CDR1 and CDR2: SGHDN and FVKESK. The V segment lost 0 bases and the J segment 2 bases; nucleotides outside the gene matches: 3. CDR3 length: 15 amino acids.

CDR3 sequence: CASSDQAKPQHF. The DNA of the CDR3 is TGCGCCAGCAGTGATCAGGCCAAGCCCCAGCATTTT. The chain has TRBV10-2 and TRBJ1-5; D is uncertain. The CDR3 contains 12 residues. Per the germline V gene, CDR1 is WSHSY and CDR2 is SAAADI. The V end lost 3 bases, the J end lost 8 bases, and 8 bases lay between the germline ends.

This sequence joins TRBV18 and TRBJ1-2; D gene uncertain. Trimming shortened V by 2 bases and J by 3 bases, and 7 bases separated the two germline ends. Germline V gene sequence: CDR1 KGHSH, CDR2 LQKENI. This CDR3 has 13 residues. CDR3 amino acids: CASSPGGDYGYTF. Here the CDR3 DNA reads TGTGCCAGCTCACCAGGCGGCGACTATGGCTACACCTTC.

The rearrangement links TRBV12-3 or TRBV12-4 to TRBJ1-5; D is perhaps TRBD1 (5 bases). The length of the CDR3 is 11 residues. Trimming shortened V by 4 bases and J by 9 bases, and 7 bases separated the two germline ends. The CDR3 DNA reads TGTGCCAGCAGTTCTCAGGGGCCCCAGCATTTT. Translation: CASSSQGPQHF.

The chain is built from TRBV9 and TRBJ2-2; D is unresolved. Trimming shortened V by 4 bases and J by 5 bases, and 6 bases separated the two germline ends. From germline, CDR1 is SGDLS and CDR2 YYNGEE. This CDR3 has 12 amino acids. CDR3 sequence (DNA): TGTGCCAGCAGCATCCATACCGGGGAGCTGTTTTTT. It codes for CASSIHTGELFF.

The V and J genes are TRBV5-1 and TRBJ1-1; D unresolved. Per germline, CDR1 SGHRS and CDR2 YFSETQ. This CDR3 spans 14 amino acids. Trimming stripped 6 bases from V and 2 bases from J, with 14 bases between. The CDR3 loop is CASTRSPINTEAFF. The DNA of the CDR3 is TGCGCCAGCACCCGGTCCCCCATAAACACTGAAGCTTTCTTT.

The table lists this clone with a count of one. The J gene is TRBJ2-1, the V gene TRBV7-2; D unresolved. Germline assignment: CDR1 SGHTA and CDR2 FQGNSA. The CDR3 length is 15 residues. Trimming left V 3 bases short and J 2 bases short, with 11 bases between. The CDR3 DNA reads as TGTGCCAGCAGCTTGGGTCCAGGCGCCTACAATGAGCAGTTCTTC. Translated: CASSLGPGAYNEQFF.

CDR3 bases: TGTGCCAGCAGCTTAGATCGAGGATTTGGTGACACCGGGGAGCTGTTTTTT. Amino acids: CASSLDRGFGDTGELFF. The chain combines TRBV5-4 with TRBJ2-2; D ambiguous. The CDR3 loop spans 17 amino acids. The germline V and J ends were trimmed by 2 bases and 3 bases, with 17 bases remaining between them. The germline gives CDR1 SGHNT, CDR2 YYREEE (reference sequence).

This clone was seen once. The rearrangement uses TRBV12-1 and TRBJ2-4; the table's D call, TRBD1, has no DNA check behind it. TRBV12-1 is a pseudogene. The CDR3 totals 15 residues. This chain's CDR3 is CASSFPTGTGRRDYF. DNA for the CDR3: TGTGCCAGCAGCTTTCCGACGGGGACAGGGAGGAGGGATTACTTC.

The rearrangement links TRBV3-1 (or the pseudogene TRBV3-2) to TRBJ1-2, with unresolved D. V lost 0 bases to trimming and J lost 1 base, with 12 bases between them. Germline assignment: CDR1 LGHDT and CDR2 YNNKEL (reference sequence). This CDR3 contains 16 residues. CDR3 DNA sequence: TGTGCCAGCAGCCAAGATCTCGCACTCCATAACTATGGCTACACCTTC. This translates into CASSQDLALHNYGYTF.

The J gene is TRBJ2-3, the V gene TRBV7-2, with a weak D call TRBD2 (5 bases). This CDR3 is 16 amino acids long. V lost 4 bases and J 0 bases, leaving 14 bases between the germline ends. Germline-derived CDR1 and CDR2 are SGHTA and FQGNSA. The CDR3 protein is CASSSGFGGSTDTQYF. In DNA, the CDR3 is TGTGCCAGCAGCTCGGGATTTGGCGGGAGCACAGATACGCAGTATTTT.

The chain carries TRBV5-6 and TRBJ2-1; tentative D call: TRBD1 (5 bases). The CDR3 has 15 residues. The germline gives CDR1 SGHDT, CDR2 YYEEEE. Trimming took off 1 base at V and 5 bases at J, with 13 bases between the two ends. CDR3 bases: TGTGCCAGCAGCTTGCAGGGTGGAAGGCACAATGAGCAGTTCTTC. Protein: CASSLQGGRHNEQFF. The whole variable domain, filled in from reference TRBV5-6 and TRBJ2-1, reads DAGVTQSPTHLIKTRGQQVTLRCSPKSGHDTVSWYQQALGQGPQFIFQYYEEEERQRGNFPDRFSGHQFPNYSSELNVNALLLGDSALYLCASSLQGGRHNEQFFGPGTRLTVL.

The chain joins TRBV5-4 to TRBJ2-6, with 7 bases lining up with TRBD2. Germline loops: CDR1 SGHNT, CDR2 YYREEE (reference sequence). The CDR3 totals 17 residues. V lost 0 bases, J lost 0 bases, and 3 bases stayed unmatched. The CDR3 reads CASSLAGGYSGANVLTF. The CDR3 DNA reads as TGTGCCAGCAGCTTGGCCGGGGGGTACTCTGGGGCCAACGTCCTGACTTTC.

The CDR3 sequence is CASSLPQGFDEQYF. The CDR3 coding sequence is TGTGCCAGCAGCTTACCTCAGGGGTTCGACGAGCAGTACTTC. The chain recombines TRBV7-9 with TRBJ2-7; TRBD1 might be the D (6 bases). The CDR3 loop spans 14 amino acids. The V gene's germline CDR1 is SEHNR and CDR2 FQNEAQ (reference sequence). Trimming shortened V by 2 bases and J by 5 bases, and 13 bases separated the two germline ends.

This clone was found a few times. This sequence joins TRBV28 and TRBJ2-3; no definite D call. The CDR3 has 14 residues. Germline V CDR1 and CDR2: MDHEN, SYDVKM. The ends were cut back, 4 bases at V and 10 bases at J, with 18 bases in the middle. CDR3 sequence: CASSSPRSSNAQYF. CDR3 nucleotides: TGTGCCAGCAGTTCCCCCCGAAGTTCTAATGCGCAGTATTTT. The full variable domain, its missing parts supplied by reference TRBV28 and TRBJ2-3, is DVKVTQSSRYLVKRTGEKVFLECVQDMDHENMFWYRQDPGLGLRLIYFSYDVKMKEKGDIPEGYSVSREKKERFSLILESASTNQTSMYLCASSSPRSSNAQYFGPGTRLTVL.

V usage is TRBV28 and J usage is TRBJ1-1; D remains ambiguous. This CDR3 contains 12 residues. The V and J ends lost 6 bases and 4 bases respectively, with 9 bases between them. The V gene's germline CDR1 is MDHEN and CDR2 SYDVKM. The DNA of the CDR3 is TGTGCCAGCAGATCAGCGGCCACTGAAGCTTTCTTT. As protein: CASRSAATEAFF.

The CDR3: CASRLAGGPNEQFF. The CDR3 DNA follows: TGTGCCAGTCGACTAGCGGGGGGACCAAATGAGCAGTTCTTC. This chain joins TRBV19 and TRBJ2-1; 13 bases match TRBD2. The V gene's germline CDR1 is LNHDA and CDR2 SQIVND (reference sequence). The length of the CDR3 is 14 residues. V dropped 8 bases and J dropped 7; count of bases not matched to a gene: 5.

The J gene is TRBJ2-1, the V gene TRBV6-5; possible D gene TRBD2, 7 bases. Germline CDR1 is MNHEY and CDR2 is SVGAGI. V was clipped by 6 bases and J by 8 bases, with 20 bases between them. This CDR3 comprises 15 residues. CDR3 DNA: TGTGCCAGCAGGTCGGGGGGCGTCCGCCGCGATGAGCAGTTCTTC. Protein: CASRSGGVRRDEQFF.

The chain couples TRBV3-1 (or the pseudogene TRBV3-2) to TRBJ2-3; 9 positions agree with TRBD2. With V trimmed by 5 bases and J by 4 bases, 7 bases remained unmatched. The CDR3 loop spans 15 amino acids. In germline, CDR1 is LGHDT, CDR2 YNNKEL (reference sequence). CDR3 sequence: CASSVASGVSDTQYF. The DNA for the CDR3 is TGTGCCAGCAGCGTGGCTAGCGGGGTGTCAGATACGCAGTATTTT.

The chain joins TRBV7-9 to TRBJ1-1, with 8 positions matching TRBD1. CDR1 and CDR2 from the germline V gene are SEHNR and FQNEAQ (reference sequence). This CDR3 region has 15 residues. V shed 5 bases, J shed 8 bases, and the junction held 13 bases outside the gene matches. The CDR3 coding sequence is TGTGCCAGCAGCCAAGGACAGGGCAATGTACCGGAAGCTTTCTTT. This codes for CASSQGQGNVPEAFF.

V and J are TRBV24-1 and TRBJ2-4; 8 positions agree with TRBD1. The germline V gene has CDR1 KGHDR and CDR2 SFDVKD. The CDR3 is 16 residues long. The V and J ends lost 3 bases and 1 base, in that order; junction bases with no gene match: 4. CDR3 sequence reads: CATSDTQGAAKNIQYF. CDR3 DNA: TGTGCCACCAGTGATACCCAGGGGGCGGCCAAAAACATTCAGTACTTC.

The chain has TRBV5-4 and TRBJ1-4; 7 bases are a match to TRBD1. The CDR3 consists of 14 residues. The ends lost 0 bases at V and 5 bases at J; junction bases unmatched: 1. The germline V gene encodes CDR1 SGHNT and CDR2 YYREEE (reference sequence). The CDR3 reads CASSLVGGNEKLFF. The CDR3, as DNA: TGTGCCAGCAGCTTGGTAGGGGGCAATGAAAAACTGTTTTTT.

The J gene is TRBJ1-5, the V gene TRBV6-2 or TRBV6-3; no definite D call. The ends were cut back, 5 bases at V and 4 bases at J, with 6 bases in the middle. Germline CDR1 and CDR2: MNHEY and SVGEGT. This CDR3 has 12 amino acids. The CDR3 DNA sequence: TGTGCCAGCAGTGGGCTTAATCAGCCCCAGCATTTT. Translating it yields CASSGLNQPQHF.

This clone is a singleton in its sample. The chain joins TRBV28 to TRBJ1-1; the D gene is possibly TRBD1 (5 bases). The CDR3 consists of 14 residues. CDR1 is MDHEN, CDR2 SYDVKM, per germline. Trimming cost V 3 bases and J 6 bases, with 14 bases left between them. The CDR3: CASSFGGYSAEAFF. The DNA of the CDR3 is TGTGCCAGCAGTTTCGGGGGGTATAGCGCTGAAGCTTTCTTT. The variable domain in full, with the rest retrieved from reference TRBV28 and TRBJ1-1, is DVKVTQSSRYLVKRTGEKVFLECVQDMDHENMFWYRQDPGLGLRLIYFSYDVKMKEKGDIPEGYSVSREKKERFSLILESASTNQTSMYLCASSFGGYSAEAFFGQGTRLTVV.